The 15 T cell receptor beta chains given below trace back to one sample, sequenced in a study of spatial heterogeneity in lung cancer. TCRdb redid the calling of the 5' RACE reads with MiXCR, one entry per CDR3 protein. Of over 10,000 distinct CDR3 sequences detected, around 4.2% appear once; the ten largest clones hold 40% to 45%. Stated time point: sample taken at primary tumor resection. Whole RNA, which was extracted from tumor, nontumor lung tissue or frozen PBMC, was sequenced without any cell sorting. Sequences were derived from PBMCs, sampled at surgery. These receptors all come from a male donor with early-stage non-small cell lung cancer.

In its sample, this clonotype was seen many times. This beta chain was picked up by a library intended for alpha chains and is off target, so its count carries little meaning. The genes are TRBV7-8 and TRBJ2-3; D is tentatively TRBD1 or TRBD2 (5 bases each). V gave up 1 base and J gave up 10 bases, with 18 bases separating them. This CDR3 has 15 residues. Germline V gene data show CDR1 as SGHVS and CDR2 as FQNEAQ. The CDR3 sequence is CASSLVGGGAAAQYF. The CDR3 DNA follows: TGTGCCAGCAGCTTAGTTGGGGGTGGGGCAGCTGCGCAGTATTTT.

This clonotype occurred many times. The library was built for alpha chains, so this beta chain is an off-target read and its size means little. The chain links TRBV7-9 to TRBJ2-1; D may match TRBD1 or TRBD2 (5 bases each). Germline V CDR1 and CDR2: SEHNR, FQNEAQ (reference sequence). The CDR3 is made up of 14 amino acids. With 1 base removed from V and 6 bases from J, the gap between germline ends came to 10 bases. CDR3 bases: TGTGCCAGCAGCTTAGAGCGGCAGGGCAATGAGCAGTTCTTC. The encoded protein is CASSLERQGNEQFF.

This clonotype was found many times. Being off target in a library aimed at alpha chains, this beta chain has a size of little meaning. The chain joins TRBV2 to TRBJ2-7; TRBD2 matches at 8 bases. The V gene end was trimmed by 6 bases and the J gene end by 2 bases; junction bases not matched to a gene: 0. The germline CDR1 and CDR2 sequences are SNHLY and FYNNEI. The CDR3 length is 12 residues. For the CDR3, the DNA is TGTGCCAGCAGACTAGCGGCCTACGAGCAGTACTTC. It is translated as CASRLAAYEQYF.

This clonotype was observed at least ten times. This beta chain represents an off-target read in a library built for alpha chains; its size is of limited meaning. The chain links TRBV7-9 to TRBJ2-1; D gene unclear. The CDR3 covers 13 residues. Germline CDR1 reads SEHNR; CDR2 reads FQNEAQ (reference sequence). Trimming stripped 1 base from V and 7 bases from J, with 8 bases between. CDR3 sequence: CASSLVPANEQFF. In nucleotides, the CDR3 is TGTGCCAGCAGCTTAGTCCCAGCGAATGAGCAGTTCTTC.

This clonotype was seen many times. This beta chain is a stray sequence in a library constructed for alpha chains; its clone size is not meaningful. The gene calls are TRBV10-3 and TRBJ2-1; D may be TRBD2 (5 bases). The CDR3 contains 18 residues. The germline V gene has CDR1 ENHRY and CDR2 SYGVKD. Trimming pared 0 bases from V and 0 bases from J, leaving 15 bases between. CDR3 sequence: CAISESTVAQSSYNEQFF. The CDR3 nucleotides read TGTGCCATCAGTGAGTCGACCGTAGCGCAGAGCTCCTACAATGAGCAGTTCTTC.

With respect to this clonotype: The size of this beta chain means little, since it is a stray read in a library made for alpha chains. This chain connects TRBV28 to TRBJ2-7, with a possible D match to TRBD2 (6 bases). The CDR3 spans 15 residues. V was trimmed by 3 bases and J by 0 bases, leaving 12 bases between them. CDR1 and CDR2 from the germline V gene are MDHEN and SYDVKM. DNA for the CDR3: TGTGCCAGCAGTTTGGGGGGACCCCTCTCCTACGAGCAGTACTTC. Translated: CASSLGGPLSYEQYF.

There are many counts of this clonotype. This beta chain is off target for a library built for alpha chains, so its abundance means little. The chain employs TRBV18 and TRBJ2-2, with 8 nucleotides matching TRBD1. This CDR3 comprises 16 residues. The junction had 3 bases not matched to a gene; V was cut back by 2 bases and J by 1 base. Germline V lookup: CDR1 KGHSH, CDR2 LQKENI. The CDR3 nucleotides are TGTGCCAGCTCACCAACCGGGACAGGGAACACCGGGGAGCTGTTTTTT. It yields the protein CASSPTGTGNTGELFF.

This clonotype appeared many times. The size of this beta chain means little, since it is a stray read in a library made for alpha chains. The chain is built from TRBV12-3 or TRBV12-4 and TRBJ2-3; 8 bases align to TRBD2. The CDR3 is made up of 16 amino acids. V lost 5 bases to trimming and J lost 1 base; unmatched junction nucleotides: 8. The CDR3 DNA reads as TGTGCCAGCAGTCCCTACTCGGGAGGGGGCACAGATACGCAGTATTTT. Its protein is CASSPYSGGGTDTQYF.

This clonotype was detected ten times or more. This beta chain is an unintended read in a library built for alpha chains; its size means little. The genes are TRBV20-1 and TRBJ2-2, with D tentatively TRBD2 (6 bases). V was cut by 4 bases and J by 0 bases, with 24 bases left in between. Germline CDR1 reads DFQATT; CDR2 reads SNEGSKA (reference sequence). CDR3 length equals 19 residues. This CDR3 reads CSATGGFRPERANTGELFF. The CDR3 coding sequence is TGCAGTGCTACTGGTGGGTTTAGGCCGGAGCGGGCGAACACCGGGGAGCTGTTTTTT.

This clonotype was detected ten times or more. This beta chain is an off-target read within a library intended for alpha chains, so its frequency means little. This chain connects TRBV11-2 to TRBJ2-2, with 10 bases identical to TRBD2. CDR1 is SGHAT and CDR2 is FQNNGV in the germline V gene. V was pared by 5 bases and J by 6 bases, with 9 bases of the junction left unmatched. CDR3 length: 16 residues. The CDR3 DNA follows: TGTGCCAGCAGCCGGGTAGCGGGAGGCCATTCCGGGGAGCTGTTTTTT. Protein sequence: CASSRVAGGHSGELFF.

Ten or more counts support this clonotype. A library made for alpha chains picked up this beta chain off target, so its size means little. V and J are TRBV20-1 and TRBJ2-1, with TRBD2 matching 9 bases. The ends lost 4 bases at V and 8 bases at J; junction bases unmatched: 9. This CDR3 has 14 amino acids. Germline V lookup: CDR1 DFQATT, CDR2 SNEGSKA (reference sequence). The chain's CDR3 is CSANTGTSRYEQFF. CDR3 DNA sequence: TGCAGTGCTAATACCGGGACTAGCCGATATGAGCAGTTCTTC.

In this sample, this clonotype turned up many times. This beta chain is an off-target read within a library intended for alpha chains, so its frequency means little. The chain couples TRBV11-2 to TRBJ2-1, with TRBD2 matching 8 bases. The CDR3 is 17 amino acids. The V gene end was trimmed by 5 bases and the J gene end by 0 bases; junction bases not matched to a gene: 9. Per germline, CDR1 SGHAT and CDR2 FQNNGV. CDR3 amino acids: CASSPTWSGSSYNEQFF. The DNA of the CDR3 is TGTGCCAGCAGCCCGACCTGGAGCGGGAGCTCCTACAATGAGCAGTTCTTC.

This clonotype was counted ten times or more. The size of this beta chain means little, since it is a stray read in a library made for alpha chains. The chain uses TRBV12-3 or TRBV12-4 and TRBJ1-4; D is ambiguous. This CDR3 spans 15 amino acids. Trimming cost V 3 bases and J 5 bases, with 13 bases left between them. CDR3 residues: CASSFELGGNEKLFF. The CDR3 DNA reads TGTGCCAGCAGTTTTGAGCTGGGAGGAAATGAAAAACTGTTTTTT.

This clonotype was recorded at least ten times. This beta chain came through as a stray read in a library set up for alpha chains, and its size says little. The CDR3 sequence is CASSPTGGVGETQYF. The CDR3 region has the DNA TGTGCCAGCAGTCCCACGGGGGGAGTGGGGGAGACCCAGTACTTC. The rearrangement uses TRBV6-5 and TRBJ2-5; 7 nucleotides line up with TRBD2. CDR1 and CDR2 (germline): MNHEY, SVGAGI. This CDR3 is built from 15 residues. Losses at the gene ends were 5 bases for V and 5 bases for J; bases not matched to a gene: 11.

In its sample, this clonotype was seen many times. The library was designed around alpha chains, so this beta chain is a stray read whose abundance carries little weight. V and J are TRBV11-2 and TRBJ1-1, with D unclear. CDR1 and CDR2 from the germline V gene are SGHAT and FQNNGV. The V gene lost 3 bases and the J gene lost 11 bases, with 16 bases spanning the gap. This CDR3 is 13 amino acids long. CDR3 amino acids: CASSLAGVQGAFF. The CDR3 DNA reads TGTGCCAGCAGCTTGGCAGGCGTCCAAGGGGCTTTCTTT.